Reported below is one T cell receptor (beta chain). Methods used by the authors: The assay estimated nucleated cells by amplifying reference gene primers. Some clones are missing from TCRdb's copy, which holds only in-frame ones; the method was immunoSEQ multiplex PCR. V and J calls plus clone size are reproduced from that table; the DNA served to infer D and trimming. The sample has under 80,000 clones, approximately 83% seen once; the top ten hold approximately 6%. This entry comes from a study of blood T cell repertoires in COVID-19. Study information: COVID-19 samples from acute and convalescent phases originated in the United States, Italy and Spain. PBMCs, B-cell-depleted T cells, or T cells provided the cDNA or gDNA that made up the material.

The CDR3 is 15 residues long. After removal of 0 bases from V and 7 bases from J, the junction contained 7 bases not matched to a gene. Germline CDR1 GTSNPN, CDR2 SVGIG (reference sequence). This TCR came from a woman aged 55 to 70 with acute or convalescent COVID-19. V gene TRBV30 combines with J gene TRBJ1-5, with 9 bases identical to TRBD1. Source material: peripheral blood. The CDR3 reads CAWSVGDRVGQPQHF. The CDR3 bases are TGTGCCTGGAGTGTCGGGGACAGGGTGGGGCAGCCCCAGCATTTT.